This T cell receptor (beta chain) was identified in a study of CD8+ T cells in alopecia areata. Turning to the study itself: Each day, treated patients took oral tofacitinib twice, at 5 to 10 mg per dose. Patients remained on tofacitinib for 6 to 18 months and then went 6 months without it.

CDR3 length equals 15 residues. CDR1 PRHDT and CDR2 FYEKMQ come from the germline V gene (reference sequence). V was pared by 6 bases and J by 0 bases, with 12 bases between. Sample treatment: oral pan-JAK inhibitor, 5-10 mg twice daily. General observations from the study: In scalp and blood during tofacitinib, many expanded lesional clones persisted. Possibly because of HLA-related factors, TCR sharing was less clear across patients than in mice.

Comment on this clone: Its antigen is unidentified.

The sequencing template was cDNA reverse transcribed from extracted RNA. Only in-frame clones appear in the TCRdb table, and some are missing; sequencing was by immunoSEQ multiplex PCR. Among about 130,000 clones listed, nearly 55% were seen once. This chain connects TRBV13 to TRBJ1-3; TRBD1 is a possible D gene (6 bases). The sequences come from CD8+ T cells sorted from blood, collected at week 4, from a patient treated with tofacitinib. This receptor was taken from a human donor with alopecia areata. The CDR3 here is CASSNDRISGNTIYF. In DNA, the CDR3 is TGTGCCAGCAGTAACGACAGGATCTCTGGAAACACCATATATTTT.